The 32 T cell receptor beta chains presented below share a single source sample, sequenced in a study of regulatory T cells in long-lasting Graves disease. The time point is: newly diagnosed GD, antithyroid drugs for less than 3 months. From PBMCs, RNA was extracted and then used to make the TCR library. CDR3-region Arm-PCR and iRepertoire HTBI primers produced the TCR beta libraries. TCRdb passed the multiplex PCR reads through MiXCR, listing each CDR3 protein once. The sample has roughly 420,000 distinct CDR3 sequences, less than 20% seen once. Sequences were derived from peripheral blood mononuclear cells (PBMCs), sampled at new diagnosis, from a patient treated with antithyroid drugs. The receptor set was obtained from a female donor with Graves disease.

This clonotype was detected only a few times. The chain carries TRBV12-5 and TRBJ1-1; TRBD1 aligns across 7 bases. The CDR3 has 18 amino acids. J was trimmed by 0 bases and V by 0 bases; bases with no gene match: 10. The germline gives CDR1 LGHNT, CDR2 FRNRAP. Here the CDR3 reads CASGLVLGGGAMNTEAFF. CDR3 nucleotide sequence: TGTGCTAGTGGTTTGGTATTAGGAGGGGGCGCGATGAACACTGAAGCTTTCTTT.

In its sample, this clonotype was seen many times. J is TRBJ2-7 and V is TRBV13; 8 nucleotides line up with TRBD1. After removal of 5 bases from V and 0 bases from J, the junction contained 6 bases not matched to a gene. CDR3 length: 15 residues. Germline V gives CDR1 PRHDT, CDR2 FYEKMQ (reference sequence). The CDR3 nucleotides are TGTGCCAGCAGCCGTGACAGGGGTCTCTCCTACGAGCAGTACTTC. This sequence encodes CASSRDRGLSYEQYF. Using reference TRBV13 and TRBJ2-7 for the parts outside the CDR3, the full variable domain is AAGVIQSPRHLIKEKRETATLKCYPIPRHDTVYWYQQGPGQDPQFLISFYEKMQSDKGSIPDRFSAQQFSDYHSELNMSSLELGDSALYFCASSRDRGLSYEQYFGPGTRLTVT.

This clonotype was counted many times. The V and J genes are TRBV3-1 and TRBJ2-3, with TRBD2 matching over 12 bases. V shed 1 base, J shed 4 bases, and the junction held 3 bases outside the gene matches. The germline CDR1 and CDR2 sequences are LGHDT and YNNKEL (reference sequence). The CDR3 runs 16 residues. Written as DNA, the CDR3 is TGTGCCAGCAGCCAAGTTGGACTAGCGGGGCCAGATACGCAGTATTTT. As protein: CASSQVGLAGPDTQYF.

This clonotype was seen at least ten times. This chain uses TRBV20-1 with TRBJ2-3, with D tentatively TRBD1 or TRBD2 (7 bases each). Trimming left V 0 bases short and J 3 bases short, with 16 bases between. Looked up from germline, CDR1 is DFQATT and CDR2 is SNEGSKA (reference sequence). The CDR3 contains 16 residues. CDR3 protein: CSARDPGGRGTDTQYF. CDR3 bases: TGCAGTGCTAGAGATCCGGGGGGCAGGGGGACAGATACGCAGTATTTT.

A few counts support this clonotype. This chain uses TRBV7-8 with TRBJ1-6; possibly TRBD1 for D (6 bases). V was pared by 2 bases and J by 0 bases, with 14 bases between. Germline CDR1 reads SGHVS; CDR2 reads FQNEAQ. The length of the CDR3 is 18 residues. The CDR3 sequence: CASSLIIRGSSYNSPLHF. Written as DNA, the CDR3 is TGTGCCAGCAGCTTAATAATCAGGGGAAGCTCCTATAATTCACCCCTCCACTTT.

This clonotype was found many times. The chain couples TRBV20-1 to TRBJ2-7; D is ambiguous. Germline CDR1 DFQATT, CDR2 SNEGSKA (reference sequence). This CDR3 spans 12 amino acids. The germline V and J ends were trimmed by 5 bases and 4 bases, with 12 bases remaining between them. CDR3 protein: CSALGAVYEQYF. The CDR3 DNA reads as TGCAGTGCTCTGGGTGCCGTATACGAGCAGTACTTC.

Concerning this clonotype: A much larger clone lies one base from this, so it may be a read error. The chain joins TRBV28 to TRBJ1-1; the D is unclear. The CDR3 runs 11 residues. V shed 4 bases and J shed 11 bases, with 11 bases lying between them. The germline V gene has CDR1 MDHEN and CDR2 SYDVKM. DNA of the CDR3: TGTGCCAGCAGTTCGAGGGCGCCGGCTTTCTTT. The encoded protein is CASSSRAPAFF. The full variable domain, completed using reference TRBV28 and TRBJ1-1, is DVKVTQSSRYLVKRTGEKVFLECVQDMDHENMFWYRQDPGLGLRLIYFSYDVKMKEKGDIPEGYSVSREKKERFSLILESASTNQTSMYLCASSSRAPAFFGQGTRLTVV.

The rearrangement joins TRBV29-1 to TRBJ1-2, with 8 bases lining up with TRBD1. The CDR3 totals 12 residues. The germline V gene has CDR1 SQVTM and CDR2 ANQGSEA. V was pared by 6 bases and J by 4 bases, with 4 bases of the junction left unmatched. The CDR3 is CSVWTGTYGYTF. The CDR3 DNA reads as TGCAGCGTCTGGACAGGGACCTATGGCTACACCTTC.

There are a few counts of this clonotype. J is TRBJ1-5 and V is TRBV6-1, with a possible D match to TRBD1 (6 bases). Germline CDR1 is MNHNS and CDR2 is SASEGT. Trimming stripped 5 bases from V and 7 bases from J, with 15 bases between. This CDR3 comprises 14 residues. CDR3 DNA: TGTGCCAGCAGTCCCACAGGGTCCCAACAGCCCCAGCATTTT. Translating it yields CASSPTGSQQPQHF.

This clonotype was seen a few times. The rearrangement links TRBV4-3 to TRBJ2-1; D unclear. The germline V gene has CDR1 LGHNA and CDR2 YSLEER. V was shortened by 0 bases and J by 8 bases, with 14 bases between the two germline ends. There are 15 residues in the CDR3. DNA of the CDR3: TGCGCCAGCAGCCAAGATCAGTTAGTCGTATATGAGCAGTTCTTC. Protein product: CASSQDQLVVYEQFF.

In the case of this clonotype: A far larger clone is one nucleotide away, so this likely arose from a read error. V is TRBV12-3 or TRBV12-4 and J is TRBJ2-3; tentatively, D is TRBD1 (6 bases). The CDR3 is made up of 15 amino acids. The CDR3 reads CASSLIGDMNTEALF. The CDR3 DNA reads as TGTGCCAGCAGTTTGATCGGGGACATGAACACTGAAGCTCTCTTT.

This clonotype has a count of ten or more. The CDR3: CSARQGPDYGYTF. As DNA, the CDR3 is TGCAGTGCTAGACAGGGGCCAGACTATGGCTACACCTTC. This chain connects TRBV20-1 to TRBJ1-2, with D perhaps TRBD1 (6 bases). This CDR3 comprises 13 residues. The V gene's germline CDR1 is DFQATT and CDR2 SNEGSKA (reference sequence). V dropped 2 bases and J dropped 3 bases, with 10 bases sitting between them.

This clonotype has only a few counts. V usage is TRBV19 and J usage is TRBJ1-1; tentatively, D is TRBD1 (6 bases). Germline V gene data show CDR1 as LNHDA and CDR2 as SQIVND (reference sequence). The CDR3 is 14 amino acids. V was pared by 3 bases and J by 1 base, with 9 bases between. The CDR3 DNA follows: TGTGCCAGTAGTATTCGGGGACAGAACACTGAAGCTTTCTTT. Translation gives CASSIRGQNTEAFF.

This clonotype has ten or more counts. This chain connects TRBV20-1 to TRBJ1-5; 10 positions agree with TRBD1. This CDR3 has 17 residues. V gave up 6 bases and J gave up 2 bases; unmatched junction bases: 13. The V gene's germline CDR1 is DFQATT and CDR2 SNEGSKA (reference sequence). CDR3 loop: CSATSVTGGSGNQPQHF. DNA of the CDR3: TGCAGTGCCACCTCCGTGACAGGGGGCTCGGGCAATCAGCCCCAGCATTTT.

This clonotype was observed many times. The rearrangement joins TRBV9 to TRBJ1-2, with D unresolved. CDR3 length equals 14 residues. Deletions cut 8 bases from V and 5 bases from J, with 19 bases between. Germline CDR1 SGDLS, CDR2 YYNGEE. The CDR3 is CASGQDRITYGYTF. The CDR3 coding sequence is TGTGCCAGTGGCCAGGACCGAATCACATATGGCTACACCTTC.

This clonotype is a singleton in its sample. The chain recombines TRBV19 with TRBJ1-2; D not certain. CDR3 size: 12 residues. Germline V gives CDR1 LNHDA, CDR2 SQIVND (reference sequence). V shed 6 bases and J shed 4 bases, with 9 bases lying between them. CDR3 protein: CASRQIFYGYTF. The CDR3 DNA is TGTGCCAGTAGACAGATCTTCTATGGCTACACCTTC. The variable domain in full, with the rest retrieved from reference TRBV19 and TRBJ1-2, is DGGITQSPKYLFRKEGQNVTLSCEQNLNHDAMYWYRQDPGQGLRLIYYSQIVNDFQKGDIAEGYSVSREKKESFPLTVTSAQKNPTAFYLCASRQIFYGYTFGSGTRLTVV.

In this sample, this clonotype turned up many times. This chain connects TRBV5-1 to TRBJ1-6; TRBD1 matches at 7 bases. J lost 0 bases, V lost 5 bases, and 26 bases had no gene match. The germline V gene encodes CDR1 SGHRS and CDR2 YFSETQ. The CDR3 runs to 23 residues. The CDR3 protein is CASSSGFRDRDSQTRSYNSPLHF. The DNA of the CDR3 is TGCGCCAGCAGTTCCGGATTCCGGGACAGAGACTCCCAAACACGCTCCTATAATTCACCCCTCCACTTT.

This chain's CDR3 is CASSQGASGSTDTQYF. The CDR3 bases are TGTGCCAGCAGCCAGGGGGCCTCGGGAAGCACAGATACGCAGTATTTT. The rearrangement links TRBV5-6 to TRBJ2-3; 8 bases match TRBD1. With V trimmed by 4 bases and J by 0 bases, 7 bases remained unmatched. The CDR3 contains 16 residues. Germline CDR1 SGHDT, CDR2 YYEEEE.

This clonotype was recorded many times. The rearrangement joins TRBV11-3 to TRBJ1-5; 9 bases align to TRBD1. J was trimmed by 0 bases and V by 6 bases; bases with no gene match: 3. Germline values: CDR1 SGHNT, CDR2 YENEEA. The CDR3 loop spans 15 amino acids. In nucleotides, the CDR3 is TGTGCCAGCAGGCCGACAGGGGGTAGCAATCAGCCCCAGCATTTT. Its translation: CASRPTGGSNQPQHF.

This clonotype was counted ten times or more. The chain employs TRBV7-9 and TRBJ1-1; D remains unclear. The CDR3 runs 14 residues. Trimming took 2 bases from V and 1 from J, leaving 8 bases between them. The germline CDR1 and CDR2 sequences are SEHNR and FQNEAQ (reference sequence). CDR3 sequence (DNA): TGTGCCAGCAGCTTACCCGAGGGGAACACTGAAGCTTTCTTT. Protein: CASSLPEGNTEAFF. Complete variable domain (other parts from reference TRBV7-9 and TRBJ1-1): DTGVSQNPRHKITKRGQNVTFRCDPISEHNRLYWYRQTLGQGPEFLTYFQNEAQLEKSRLLSDRFSAERPKGSFSTLEIQRTEQGDSAMYLCASSLPEGNTEAFFGQGTRLTVV.

Details on this clonotype: A much larger clone lies a single base off, so this may be a read error. This chain's CDR3 is CASSSRTGRTGELLF. As DNA, the CDR3 is TGTGCCAGCAGTTCTCGGACAGGGAGAACCGGGGAGCTGCTTTTT. V is TRBV6-5 and J is TRBJ2-2; TRBD1 aligns across 8 bases. Per the germline V gene, CDR1 is MNHEY and CDR2 is SVGAGI. This CDR3 is 15 amino acids long.

The sample holds many counts of this clonotype. The genes are TRBV20-1 and TRBJ1-5; D is perhaps TRBD1 (6 bases). The germline V and J ends were trimmed by 5 bases and 6 bases, with 17 bases remaining between them. Germline CDR1 reads DFQATT; CDR2 reads SNEGSKA (reference sequence). There are 14 residues in the CDR3. In DNA form, the CDR3 reads TGCAGTGCTGAAACAGGGATGGCGGGTCAGCCCCAGCATTTT. Its translation is CSAETGMAGQPQHF.

Here the CDR3 DNA reads TGCAGTGCTAGTATGGGGGTGGCTCAGCCCCAGCATTTT. It translates to CSASMGVAQPQHF. This chain links TRBV20-1 with TRBJ1-5; tentative D call: TRBD1 (5 bases). Germline V CDR1 and CDR2: DFQATT, SNEGSKA (reference sequence). The germline V and J ends were trimmed by 3 bases and 6 bases, with 12 bases remaining between them. The CDR3 is made up of 13 amino acids.

At least ten counts were recorded for this clonotype. This chain joins TRBV2 and TRBJ1-4, with D perhaps TRBD1 (6 bases). Germline V gives CDR1 SNHLY, CDR2 FYNNEI. The germline V and J ends were trimmed by 3 bases and 4 bases, with 9 bases remaining between them. The CDR3 is 14 residues long. The CDR3 region is CASSESGVNEKLFF. The CDR3 nucleotides are TGTGCCAGCAGTGAGTCAGGGGTTAATGAAAAACTGTTTTTT.

This clonotype has more than one count but fewer than ten. The chain combines TRBV4-1 with TRBJ2-4; 11 bases are a match to TRBD2. Germline CDR1 MGHRA, CDR2 YSYEKL. The CDR3 length is 18 residues. The V and J ends lost 1 base and 2 bases, in that order; junction bases with no gene match: 7. CDR3 coding DNA: TGCGCCAGCAGCCAAGTAACTAGCGGGGGCCCCACCAAAAACATTCAGTACTTC. Translation: CASSQVTSGGPTKNIQYF.

There are many counts of this clonotype. The V gene is TRBV4-1, the J gene TRBJ1-5, with D possibly TRBD1 on 5 matching bases. Germline V gene data show CDR1 as MGHRA and CDR2 as YSYEKL. The V end lost 0 bases, the J end lost 2 bases, and 20 bases lay between the germline ends. This CDR3 is built from 19 residues. The CDR3 sequence is CASSQDGGPLNFGNQPQHF. Written as DNA, the CDR3 is TGCGCCAGCAGCCAAGATGGGGGTCCCCTGAATTTCGGCAATCAGCCCCAGCATTTT.

This clonotype has a count of ten or more. CDR3 amino acids: CSAKRGENTGELFF. The CDR3 nucleotides are TGCAGTGCAAAGCGGGGGGAAAACACCGGGGAGCTGTTTTTT. The rearrangement uses TRBV20-1 and TRBJ2-2; 9 nucleotides line up with TRBD2. The CDR3 loop spans 14 amino acids. CDR1 is DFQATT, CDR2 SNEGSKA, per germline (reference sequence). After removal of 6 bases from V and 2 bases from J, the junction contained 4 bases not matched to a gene.

In this sample, this clonotype turned up many times. The CDR3 coding sequence is TGTGCCAGCACCCGGACAGATACGCAGTATTTT. Amino acids: CASTRTDTQYF. The chain joins TRBV6-2 or TRBV6-3 to TRBJ2-3; D is undetermined. V was cut by 7 bases and J by 3 bases, with 5 bases left in between. The germline gives CDR1 MNHEY, CDR2 SVGEGT. The CDR3 length is 11 residues.

In this sample, this clonotype turned up many times. The rearrangement links TRBV27 to TRBJ1-2; 9 bases fit TRBD1. Trimming at V came to 5 bases and at J to 4 bases, leaving 8 bases not matched to a gene. The CDR3 runs to 15 residues. Per germline, CDR1 MNHEY and CDR2 SMNVEV (reference sequence). The CDR3 spells CASSLDRGAPYGYTF. The CDR3, as DNA: TGTGCCAGCAGTCTGGACAGGGGAGCCCCCTATGGCTACACCTTC.

This clonotype has at least ten counts. The rearrangement links TRBV5-1 to TRBJ2-3; 10 bases agree with TRBD2. The junction had 4 bases not matched to a gene; V was cut back by 0 bases and J by 0 bases. Per germline, CDR1 SGHRS and CDR2 YFSETQ. The CDR3 has 17 amino acids. The chain's CDR3 is CASSLASSGGSTDTQYF. The CDR3 DNA sequence: TGCGCCAGCAGCTTGGCGTCTAGCGGGGGTAGCACAGATACGCAGTATTTT. The full variable domain, in which reference TRBV5-1 and TRBJ2-3 provide the parts outside the CDR3, is KAGVTQTPRYLIKTRGQQVTLSCSPISGHRSVSWYQQTPGQGLQFLFEYFSETQRNKGNFPGRFSGRQFSNSRSEMNVSTLELGDSALYLCASSLASSGGSTDTQYFGPGTRLTVL.

This clonotype has a handful of counts. The CDR3 sequence is CASSLVKTGVVGAFF. As DNA, the CDR3 is TGCGCCAGCAGCCTTGTAAAAACAGGGGTCGTCGGGGCTTTCTTT. This chain joins TRBV4-3 and TRBJ1-1, with 7 nucleotides matching TRBD1. The CDR3 spans 15 residues. Germline CDR1 reads LGHNA; CDR2 reads YSLEER. V dropped 4 bases and J dropped 11; count of bases not matched to a gene: 16.

This clonotype was counted between two and nine times. The chain combines TRBV27 with TRBJ2-4; TRBD1 agrees at 9 bases. The CDR3 is 15 amino acids. The ends lost 4 bases at V and 7 bases at J; junction bases unmatched: 8. Germline V gene data show CDR1 as MNHEY and CDR2 as SMNVEV (reference sequence). The CDR3 coding sequence is TGTGCCAGCAGTTACAAACAGGGGGCTGGGAACATTCAGTACTTC. It translates to CASSYKQGAGNIQYF.